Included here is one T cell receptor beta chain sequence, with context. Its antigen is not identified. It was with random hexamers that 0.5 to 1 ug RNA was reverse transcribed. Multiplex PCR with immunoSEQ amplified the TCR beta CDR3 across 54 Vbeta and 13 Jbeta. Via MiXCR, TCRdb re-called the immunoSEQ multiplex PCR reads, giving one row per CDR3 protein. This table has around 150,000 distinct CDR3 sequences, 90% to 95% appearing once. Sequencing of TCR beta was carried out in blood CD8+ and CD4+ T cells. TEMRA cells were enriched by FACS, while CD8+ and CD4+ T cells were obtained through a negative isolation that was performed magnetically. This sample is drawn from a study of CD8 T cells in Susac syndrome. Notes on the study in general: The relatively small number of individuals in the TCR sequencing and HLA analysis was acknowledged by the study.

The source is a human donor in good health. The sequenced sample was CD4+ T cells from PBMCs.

CDR3 sequence: CASKKDRGQETQYF. CDR3 DNA: TGTGCCAGCAAAAAGGACAGGGGCCAAGAGACCCAGTACTTC. The chain is built from TRBV6-4 and TRBJ2-5; the match to TRBD1 covers 9 bases. The CDR3 has 14 residues. The trim removed 7 bases at V and 1 base at J, leaving 4 bases unmatched. The germline V gene has CDR1 MRHNA and CDR2 SNTAGT.